This T cell receptor (beta chain) was obtained from a study of early T cells in non-severe SARS-CoV-2 infection. Overall study findings and caveats: There was a bias toward anti-spike CD8 responses in VDJdb matching, which missed private and CD4 specificities.

V lost 5 bases and J 1 base, leaving 6 bases between the germline ends. Germline CDR1 is SQVTM and CDR2 is ANQGSEA. The CDR3 contains 12 residues. This clonotype was recorded many times. As yet, its antigen is unknown. Individual cDNA molecules received unique molecular identifiers. A single record per CDR3 protein comes from TCRdb applying MiXCR to the 5' RACE reads. Counted here are about 39,000 distinct CDR3 sequences, roughly 4% occurring once; the ten biggest clones make up 3%. The sequence derives from an adult who was a healthcare worker with PCR-confirmed SARS-CoV-2 infection or an uninfected control (not recorded which). Sequenced sample: whole blood. This chain uses TRBV29-1 with TRBJ1-5, with TRBD1 as a possible D gene (5 bases). The CDR3 region is CSVRGSNQPQHF. CDR3 sequence (DNA): TGCAGCGTTCGGGGGAGCAATCAGCCCCAGCATTTT. Supplemented by reference TRBV29-1 and TRBJ1-5, the full variable domain reads SAVISQKPSRDICQRGTSLTIQCQVDSQVTMMFWYRQQPGQSLTLIATANQGSEATYESGFVIDKFPISRPNLTFSTLTVSNMSPEDSSIYLCSVRGSNQPQHFGDGTRLSIL.